This T cell receptor (beta chain) was sequenced for a study of cytomegalovirus exposure and HLA in healthy donors. Study-level findings and limits: In vitro work confirmed that a few CMV-associated chains recognize CMV antigens.

V lost 5 bases and J lost 2, with 10 bases in between. The CDR3 has 13 residues. Germline-derived CDR1 and CDR2 are SGHRS and YFSETQ. PCR used 60 Vbeta primers and 13 Jbeta primers. This table comes from immunoSEQ multiplex PCR, and its TCRdb copy is limited to in-frame clones, with some not included. The sample contains around 150,000 clones, over 80% of which appear only once. As regards this clone: The antigen is unknown.

The chain carries TRBV5-1 and TRBJ2-5; unclear D gene. The sequence was collected from a man over 45 in good health and CMV-seropositive. The specimen was PBMCs. The CDR3, as DNA: TGCGCCAGCAGAGAGTTCCAACAAGAGACCCAGTACTTC. Amino acid sequence: CASREFQQETQYF.